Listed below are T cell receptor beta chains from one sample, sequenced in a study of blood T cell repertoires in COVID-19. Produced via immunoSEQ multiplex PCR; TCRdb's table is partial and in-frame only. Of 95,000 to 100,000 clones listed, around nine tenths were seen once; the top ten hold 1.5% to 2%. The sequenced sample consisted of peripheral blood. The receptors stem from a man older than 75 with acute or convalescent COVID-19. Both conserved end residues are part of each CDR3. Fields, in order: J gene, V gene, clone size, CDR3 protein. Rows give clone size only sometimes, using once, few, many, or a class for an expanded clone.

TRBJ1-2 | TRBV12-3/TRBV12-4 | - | CASSPTENYGYTF
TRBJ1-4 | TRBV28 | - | CASSPPERRSEKLFF
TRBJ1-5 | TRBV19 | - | CASSLDGDQPQHF
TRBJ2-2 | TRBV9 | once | CASSVGKSTSGGTGELFF
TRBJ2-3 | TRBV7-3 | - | CASSLISGSTDTQYF
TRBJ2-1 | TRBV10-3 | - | CAIRGTGPVYQFF
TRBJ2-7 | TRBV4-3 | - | CASSQDLTRGRSSDGYEQYF
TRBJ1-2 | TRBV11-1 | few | CASSLRDRDYGGYTF
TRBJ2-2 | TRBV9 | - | CASSVGAGGDTGELFF
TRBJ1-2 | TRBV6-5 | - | CASSFRQGAYGYTF
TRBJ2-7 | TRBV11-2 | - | CASSSNRGLTYEQYF
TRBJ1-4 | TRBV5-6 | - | CASSLGTGEEDEKLFF
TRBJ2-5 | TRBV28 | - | CASSSITGQGQETQYF
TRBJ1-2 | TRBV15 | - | CATSLGRGGYGYTF
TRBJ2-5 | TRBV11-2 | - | CASSLSPLETQYF
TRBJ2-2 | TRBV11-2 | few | CASTYYANTGELFF
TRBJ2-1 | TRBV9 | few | CASSEGVGYNEQFF
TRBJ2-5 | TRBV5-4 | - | CASSPTGGAQETQYF
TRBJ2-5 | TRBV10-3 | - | CAISPSGNPETQYF
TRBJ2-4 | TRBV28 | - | CARPRGGSQKNIQYF
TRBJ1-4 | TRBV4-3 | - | CASSQVQGAQSEKLFF
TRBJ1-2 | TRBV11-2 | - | CASSPQGINGYTF
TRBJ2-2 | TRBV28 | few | CAGQQGSRSGELFF
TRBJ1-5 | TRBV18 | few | CASSLGQGWQPQHF
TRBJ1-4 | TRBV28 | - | CASTGGSAEKLFF
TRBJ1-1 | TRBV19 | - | CASKGRGVNTEAFF
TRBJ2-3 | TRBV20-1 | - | CSASSPTSGRGTDTQYF
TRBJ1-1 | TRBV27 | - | CASSFRGAEAFF
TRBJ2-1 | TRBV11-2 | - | CASSFGRGERTYNEQFF
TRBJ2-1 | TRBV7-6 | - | CASSGTDYNEQFF
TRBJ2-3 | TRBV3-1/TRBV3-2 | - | CASSRTSLSDTQYF
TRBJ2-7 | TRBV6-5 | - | CASSYSHSTAREQYF